These T cell receptor beta chains were read from a single sample in a study of blood T cells in healthy people across ages. TCRdb independently ran MiXCR on the 5' RACE reads; one entry per CDR3 protein. Of 1.5 million to 2 million distinct CDR3 sequences listed, about 35% are singletons. Material for sequencing was blood. The receptor source for this set is a woman aged 25-40 years in good health. Each CDR3 is given with its conserved first and last residue.

v_call	cdr3_length	cdr3_aa
TRBV6-1	12	CASDGLRYEQYF
TRBV4-2	13	CASSQRRGETQYF
TRBV6-2/TRBV6-3	12	CASSYPDLKQFF
TRBV6-1	16	CASSEAAGSSKNIQYF
TRBV12-3/TRBV12-4	15	CASSFRQGINQPQHF
TRBV27	15	CASSSGLAVYNEQFF
TRBV20-1	14	CSARSHVSNQPQHF
TRBV27	17	CASSSLGSGGPGNTQYF
TRBV11-2	15	CASSSPGQVSHEQYF
TRBV5-1	15	CASSSGTSGIGEQFF
TRBV27	18	CASSLSRGGQAPRNGYTF
TRBV28	14	CASSYATSAYEQYF
TRBV12-3/TRBV12-4	13	CASTDPNTGELFF
TRBV5-4	18	CASSLRLGLQAGANVLTF
TRBV4-2	16	CASGPLSDRAGNTIYF
TRBV2	17	CASSLGDSTGGSYEQYF
TRBV7-2	15	CASSLARGLQETQYF
TRBV14	14	CASSQDGGWETQYF
TRBV5-1	14	CASSRDQSGETQYF
TRBV6-5	15	CASNYSFETQETQYF
TRBV28	17	CASSLTGLQSMNTEAFF
TRBV5-6	16	CASSLEFGRGLREQYF
TRBV5-5	18	CVSSLAEAGGPKVYEQYF
TRBV15	15	CATSLRGRATGELFF
TRBV7-9	15	CASSSYRDLTDTQYF
TRBV12-3/TRBV12-4	14	CASRNGPSGNEQFF
TRBV9	12	CASKGAAYGYTF